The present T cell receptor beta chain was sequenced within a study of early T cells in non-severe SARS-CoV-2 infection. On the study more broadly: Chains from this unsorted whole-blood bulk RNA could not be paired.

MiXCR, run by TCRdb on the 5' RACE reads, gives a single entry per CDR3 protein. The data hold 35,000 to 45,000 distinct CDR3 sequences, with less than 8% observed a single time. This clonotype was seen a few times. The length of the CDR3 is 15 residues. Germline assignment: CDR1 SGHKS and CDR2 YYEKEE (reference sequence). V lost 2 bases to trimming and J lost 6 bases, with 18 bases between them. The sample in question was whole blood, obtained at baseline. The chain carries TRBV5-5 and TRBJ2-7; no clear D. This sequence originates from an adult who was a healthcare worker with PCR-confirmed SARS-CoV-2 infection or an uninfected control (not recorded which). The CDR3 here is CASSFGQPTPLEQYF. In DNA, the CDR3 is TGTGCCAGCAGCTTTGGGCAGCCAACCCCACTCGAGCAGTACTTC.